Each of the 31 T cell receptor beta chains below was sequenced from the same sample in a study of OX40 agonist ivuxolimab in advanced cancers. Generated by immunoSEQ multiplex PCR, the TCRdb table keeps only in-frame clones and is missing some. The sample holds roughly 2,200 clones, approximately 83% seen once. Sample: CD4+ or CD8+ T cells sorted from blood, taken in a trial of the OX40 agonist ivuxolimab. All receptors derive from an adult with an advanced solid tumor such as melanoma, head and neck, liver or kidney cancer.

The chain has TRBV6-9 and TRBJ1-1; 9 bases agree with TRBD1. The CDR3 contains 13 residues. With V trimmed by 8 bases and J by 11 bases, 12 bases remained unmatched. CDR1 and CDR2 from the germline V gene are MNHGY and SVAAGI. The CDR3 is CASEQGAQGKAFF. CDR3 DNA: TGTGCCAGCGAACAGGGGGCGCAGGGTAAGGCTTTCTTT.

The V gene is TRBV10-2, the J gene TRBJ2-7; 7 nucleotides match TRBD1. The CDR3 loop spans 14 amino acids. V lost 3 bases, J lost 3 bases, and 5 bases stayed unmatched. Looked up from germline, CDR1 is WSHSY and CDR2 is SAAADI. CDR3 sequence: CASSEKGALYEQYF. The CDR3 DNA sequence: TGCGCCAGCAGTGAAAAGGGGGCACTCTACGAGCAGTACTTC.

For the CDR3, the DNA is TGCGCCAGCAGCCCTACTTTCAGGGGGAGAACAGATACGCAGTATTTT. Translated: CASSPTFRGRTDTQYF. The genes are TRBV4-1 and TRBJ2-3; 7 bases map to TRBD1. Germline values: CDR1 MGHRA, CDR2 YSYEKL. This CDR3 has 16 residues. The ends lost 4 bases at V and 3 bases at J; junction bases unmatched: 10.

The chain has TRBV27 and TRBJ1-1, with D unresolved. V shed 5 bases and J shed 8 bases, with 9 bases lying between them. CDR1 and CDR2 from the germline V gene are MNHEY and SMNVEV (reference sequence). This CDR3 has 11 amino acids. CDR3 nucleotides: TGTGCCAGCAGTGCCGGGCACGAAGCTTTCTTT. Amino acids: CASSAGHEAFF.

The chain couples TRBV6-1 to TRBJ2-7; 9 bases are a match to TRBD2. The CDR3 consists of 15 residues. V lost 2 bases and J lost 1; bases outside the gene matches: 3. The germline V gene encodes CDR1 MNHNS and CDR2 SASEGT. CDR3 nucleotides: TGTGCCAGCAGTGAATGGGCGGGGGGGTCCTACGAGCAGTACTTC. Translated: CASSEWAGGSYEQYF.

This clone counts as large. The V and J genes are TRBV5-1 and TRBJ2-1; D remains ambiguous. Looked up from germline, CDR1 is SGHRS and CDR2 is YFSETQ. CDR3 size: 14 residues. V lost 0 bases and J lost 0, with 4 bases in between. CDR3: CASSLDSSYNEQFF. The CDR3 DNA reads as TGCGCCAGCAGCTTGGATAGCTCCTACAATGAGCAGTTCTTC.

The rearrangement links TRBV1 to TRBJ1-2. TRBV1 is marked as a pseudogene. The CDR3 extends over 16 amino acids. The CDR3 DNA is TGCACCAGCAGGTCACGGAGTTTGTGCGAAACCTATGGCTACACCTTC. Translating it yields CTSRSRSLCETYGYTF.

This clone has only a few counts. The chain couples TRBV6-6 to TRBJ2-1, with TRBD2 matching 11 bases. Germline V gene lookup returns CDR1 MNHNY and CDR2 SVGAGI (reference sequence). Unmatched junction bases numbered 0, after V lost 2 bases and J lost 6 bases. There are 14 residues in the CDR3. This chain's CDR3 is CASSYGTSGNEQFF. DNA of the CDR3: TGTGCCAGCAGTTACGGGACTAGCGGCAATGAGCAGTTCTTC.

This chain uses TRBV7-7 with TRBJ2-5; the D gene is possibly TRBD2 (5 bases). The CDR3 totals 15 residues. Germline V gives CDR1 SSHAT, CDR2 FNYEAQ (reference sequence). The V and J ends lost 5 bases and 5 bases respectively, with 18 bases between them. CDR3 sequence: CASSPDTRAPETQYF. In DNA, the CDR3 is TGTGCCAGCAGCCCCGATACTAGGGCACCGGAGACCCAGTACTTC.

Note on this clone: One junction end does not reproduce the germline sequence, and a read error may be involved. The chain uses TRBV7-2 and TRBJ2-3; 8 bases map to TRBD2. The CDR3 covers 15 residues. CDR1 and CDR2 from the germline V gene are SGHTA and FQGNSA. In DNA, the CDR3 is TGTGCCGGCAGCTTAGGGATAGCGGGGTCAGATACGCAGTATTTT. Amino acid sequence: CAGSLGIAGSDTQYF. Variable domain in full (rest from reference TRBV7-2 and TRBJ2-3): GAGVSQSPSNKVTEKGKDVELRCDPISGHTALYWYRQSLGQGLEFLIYFQGNSAPDKSGLPSDRFSAERTGGSVSTLTIQRTQQEDSAVYLCAGSLGIAGSDTQYFGPGTRLTVL.

The chain couples TRBV15 to TRBJ1-1; a possible D gene is TRBD1 (6 bases). There are 16 residues in the CDR3. V lost 4 bases, J lost 3 bases, and 18 bases lay in between. In germline, CDR1 is LNHNV, CDR2 YYDKDF (reference sequence). The CDR3 loop is CATSNYHAGEDTEAFF. In nucleotides, the CDR3 is TGTGCCACCAGCAATTATCATGCAGGGGAGGACACTGAAGCTTTCTTT.

This clone is large in the sample. V gene TRBV27 combines with J gene TRBJ2-7, with D hard to call. Germline CDR1 and CDR2: MNHEY and SMNVEV (reference sequence). Trimming cost V 10 bases and J 2 bases, with 24 bases left between them. The CDR3 totals 16 residues. The CDR3 protein is CANPPPFGELTYEQYF. For the CDR3, the DNA is TGTGCCAACCCTCCCCCCTTTGGTGAGCTTACCTACGAGCAGTACTTC.

V gene TRBV9 combines with J gene TRBJ2-7, with TRBD1 matching 7 bases. Germline-derived CDR1 and CDR2 are SGDLS and YYNGEE. The CDR3 is 14 residues long. J lost 0 bases, V lost 3 bases, and 3 bases had no gene match. The CDR3 DNA reads TGTGCCAGCAGCGCGACAGGGTTCTCCTACGAGCAGTACTTC. It is translated as CASSATGFSYEQYF.

This rearrangement joins TRBV2 to TRBJ1-1; possibly TRBD1 for D (6 bases). Per the germline V gene, CDR1 is SNHLY and CDR2 is FYNNEI. Trimming removed 5 bases at V and 1 base at J, with 14 bases between. The CDR3 extends over 15 amino acids. CDR3 region: CASSQQGSQNTEAFF. The CDR3 DNA reads as TGTGCCAGCAGTCAACAGGGTTCGCAGAACACTGAAGCTTTCTTT.

V gene TRBV12-2 combines with J gene TRBJ1-2; TRBD1, as called in the table, went unchecked against the DNA. TRBV12-2 is reported as a pseudogene. The length of the CDR3 is 16 residues. The CDR3 nucleotides read TGTGCAAGTCGCTTAGGGGCGTTGAGGGGGCGGGAAGGCTACACCTTC. Its protein is CASRLGALRGREGYTF.

Only one count was recorded for this clone. The chain uses TRBV6-6 and TRBJ1-3, with D tentatively TRBD1 (5 bases). The V gene's germline CDR1 is MNHNY and CDR2 SVGAGI (reference sequence). V lost 5 bases to trimming and J lost 4 bases, with 12 bases between them. This CDR3 is 14 amino acids long. The CDR3 DNA reads as TGTGCCAGCAGTCATGACAGACCCGGAAACACCATATATTTT. It encodes CASSHDRPGNTIYF.

The chain links TRBV9 to TRBJ2-1; 10 positions agree with TRBD2. CDR1 is SGDLS and CDR2 is YYNGEE in the germline V gene. This CDR3 has 16 residues. Trimming removed 3 bases from V and 8 bases from J; junction bases left unmatched: 11. The CDR3 is CASSAQPSGRVDEQFF. In DNA form, the CDR3 reads TGTGCCAGCAGCGCCCAGCCCAGCGGGAGGGTCGATGAGCAGTTCTTC.

The chain recombines TRBV5-6 with TRBJ1-6; D is uncertain. V was shortened by 5 bases and J by 13 bases, with 16 bases between the two germline ends. The CDR3 length is 13 residues. Germline V gives CDR1 SGHDT, CDR2 YYEEEE. CDR3 amino acids: CASRESGATPLHF. The CDR3 DNA follows: TGTGCCAGCAGGGAATCAGGAGCTACTCCCCTCCACTTT.

The rearrangement uses TRBV11-2 and TRBJ1-2; unclear D gene. The V and J ends lost 5 bases and 8 bases respectively, with 9 bases between them. Germline CDR1 is SGHAT and CDR2 is FQNNGV. The CDR3 is 11 residues long. Written as DNA, the CDR3 is TGTGCCAGCAGCCCCCTACGCGGCTACACCTTC. Amino acids: CASSPLRGYTF.

The V and J genes are TRBV7-3 and TRBJ2-7; 8 nucleotides agree with TRBD2. Germline values: CDR1 SGHTA, CDR2 FQGTGA. The CDR3 is made up of 16 amino acids. The V segment lost 1 base and the J segment 4 bases; nucleotides outside the gene matches: 9. In DNA form, the CDR3 reads TGTGCCAGCAGCTTAAAGGGTTTCGGCGGGGGGTACGAGCAGTACTTC. Translation: CASSLKGFGGGYEQYF.

This clone was picked up a small number of times. The CDR3 bases are TGTGCCAGCAGCTTGGGAGGTGAAGCTTTCTTT. Its translation is CASSLGGEAFF. The chain couples TRBV11-2 to TRBJ1-1; D gene unclear. Germline V gives CDR1 SGHAT, CDR2 FQNNGV. The CDR3 loop spans 11 amino acids. The V and J ends lost 3 bases and 7 bases respectively, with 6 bases between them.

This chain uses TRBV29-1 with TRBJ1-2; 7 positions match TRBD1. The germline gives CDR1 SQVTM, CDR2 ANQGSEA. The V segment lost 2 bases and the J segment 0 bases; nucleotides outside the gene matches: 6. There are 15 residues in the CDR3. The CDR3 is CSVEQRQGANYGYTF. The CDR3 nucleotides are TGCAGCGTTGAACAGCGACAGGGAGCTAACTATGGCTACACCTTC.

The CDR3 nucleotides are TGTGCCAGCAGTTCCGACGAGGCGCATAATTCACCCCTCCACTTT. It is translated as CASSSDEAHNSPLHF. The rearrangement links TRBV27 to TRBJ1-6, with D unclear. The CDR3 spans 15 residues. Trimming removed 4 bases from V and 5 bases from J, with 12 bases in between. In germline, CDR1 is MNHEY, CDR2 SMNVEV (reference sequence).

Turning to this clone: A read error may produce the germline difference seen at one junction end. The chain couples TRBV11-2 to TRBJ2-7; the D call may be TRBD1 or TRBD2 (6 bases each). CDR3 length equals 15 residues. CDR1 is SGHAT and CDR2 is FQNNGV in the germline V gene. CDR3: CASSLGGSGHYEQYF. For the CDR3, the DNA is TGTGCCAGCAGTTTAGGGGGGAGCGGGCACTACGAGCAGTACTTC. Complete variable domain (other parts from reference TRBV11-2 and TRBJ2-7): EAGVAQSPRYKIIEKRQSVAFWCNPISGHATLYWYQQILGQGPKLLIQFQNNGVVDDSQLPKDRFSAERLKGVDSTLKIQPAKLEDSAVYLCASSLGGSGHYEQYFGPGTRLTVT.

This rearrangement joins TRBV6-7 to TRBJ2-5, with unresolved D. TRBV6-7 is an open reading frame, and its role is uncertain. CDR3 length: 15 amino acids. Trimming stripped 1 base from V and 2 bases from J, with 11 bases between. The CDR3, as DNA: TGTGCCAGCAGTTACTATAGGGTCCAGCAAGAGACCCAGTACTTC. It is translated as CASSYYRVQQETQYF.

The CDR3 loop is CASKPTGHTGELFF. The CDR3 DNA reads as TGTGCCAGCAAACCGACAGGGCACACCGGGGAGCTGTTTTTT. The chain uses TRBV13 and TRBJ2-2; TRBD1 matches 7 bases. The CDR3 length is 14 residues. V trimming: 7 bases; J trimming: 3 bases; junction bases outside the gene matches: 5. The germline V gene has CDR1 PRHDT and CDR2 FYEKMQ (reference sequence). The complete variable domain, with remaining parts taken from reference TRBV13 and TRBJ2-2, reads AAGVIQSPRHLIKEKRETATLKCYPIPRHDTVYWYQQGPGQDPQFLISFYEKMQSDKGSIPDRFSAQQFSDYHSELNMSSLELGDSALYFCASKPTGHTGELFFGEGSRLTVL.

The chain joins TRBV27 to TRBJ1-1; TRBD1 is a possible D gene (5 bases). Per the germline V gene, CDR1 is MNHEY and CDR2 is SMNVEV (reference sequence). V lost 6 bases and J lost 0, with 8 bases in between. This CDR3 comprises 13 residues. The CDR3 coding sequence is TGTGCCAGCAGCTGGGGGGTGAACACTGAAGCTTTCTTT. Amino acids: CASSWGVNTEAFF.

The chain carries TRBV6-1 and TRBJ1-6; no reliable D call. This CDR3 comprises 11 residues. Between the trimmed V and J ends, which lost 6 bases and 8 bases, there was a span of 5 bases. CDR1 and CDR2 from the germline V gene are MNHNS and SASEGT. CDR3 sequence reads: CASRVDSPLHF. As DNA, the CDR3 is TGTGCCAGCAGGGTTGATTCACCCCTCCACTTT.

The chain links TRBV13 to TRBJ1-4; D is undetermined. There are 14 residues in the CDR3. From germline, CDR1 is PRHDT and CDR2 FYEKMQ (reference sequence). Trimming took 3 bases from V and 3 from J, leaving 8 bases between them. Written as DNA, the CDR3 is TGTGCCAGCAGCTTCGGGCAAGCTAATGAAAAACTGTTTTTT. Its protein product is CASSFGQANEKLFF.

The rearrangement uses TRBV27 and TRBJ2-5; a possible D gene is TRBD2 (5 bases). Deletions cut 6 bases from V and 4 bases from J, with 18 bases between. The CDR3 has 15 residues. The germline CDR1 and CDR2 sequences are MNHEY and SMNVEV (reference sequence). The DNA of the CDR3 is TGTGCCAGCAGGAGCTACGGGGAGACGAGAGAGACCCAGTACTTC. This translates into CASRSYGETRETQYF.

The V gene is TRBV28, the J gene TRBJ2-1, with TRBD1 matching 10 bases. The CDR3 covers 14 residues. The germline V gene has CDR1 MDHEN and CDR2 SYDVKM. V shed 5 bases, J shed 5 bases, and the junction held 3 bases outside the gene matches. CDR3 bases: TGTGCCAGCAGTCGGACAGGGGGGGACAATGAGCAGTTCTTC. Its translation is CASSRTGGDNEQFF.